This TCR beta chain originates from a study of OX40 agonist ivuxolimab in advanced cancers. Study-wide context: Ivuxolimab, an antibody that agonizes OX40 (CD134), was administered to the patients. Partial responses were achieved by three patients, one with hepatocellular carcinoma and two with cutaneous melanoma. Those enrolled were around 87% male, with a mean age of around 55 years and ages from about 20 to 85.

Using immunoSEQ multiplex PCR, the repertoire was profiled, and TCRdb retains in-frame clones only, with some absent. The data hold approximately 75,000 clones, with around 90% observed a single time. Points from the study as a whole: Expanded peripheral T cells had an undetermined antigen specificity.

CDR3 size: 14 residues. Germline values: CDR1 SGHAT, CDR2 FQNNGV. Between the trimmed V and J ends, which lost 1 base and 9 bases, there was a span of 13 bases. Turning to this clone: The antigen is unknown.

The sample here was CD4+ or CD8+ T cells sorted from blood, taken in a trial of the OX40 agonist ivuxolimab. The origin of this receptor is an adult with an advanced solid tumor such as melanoma, head and neck, liver or kidney cancer. V usage is TRBV11-2 and J usage is TRBJ2-1; possible D gene TRBD2, 5 bases. CDR3 residues: CASSLGFSAGEQFF. The CDR3 nucleotides are TGTGCCAGCAGCTTAGGTTTTAGCGCGGGTGAGCAGTTCTTC.